This TCR beta chain was sequenced during a study of blood T cell repertoires in COVID-19. Whole-study context: The study drew acute and convalescent COVID-19 samples from the United States, Italy and Spain. In each case, the material was cDNA or gDNA derived from T cells, B-cell-depleted T cells, or PBMCs.

Authors' processing steps: Using reference gene primer amplification, nucleated cell counts were estimated. The data were produced by immunoSEQ multiplex PCR, yet TCRdb's version contains in-frame clones alone and is incomplete. V, J and clone size reflect that table, while D and trimming were determined from the DNA. The sample records some 72,000 clones, approximately 90% being singletons. This CDR3 spans 15 amino acids. V dropped 1 base and J dropped 0 bases, with 6 bases sitting between them. CDR1 KGHDR and CDR2 SFDVKD come from the germline V gene. The TCR originated in a man aged 60 to 69 with acute or convalescent COVID-19. This rearrangement joins TRBV24-1 to TRBJ1-5; D unresolved. Sample: peripheral blood. The CDR3 is CATSDFSVSNQPQHF. In nucleotides, the CDR3 is TGTGCCACCAGTGATTTTTCAGTTAGCAATCAGCCCCAGCATTTT.